The rows below give T cell receptor beta chains drawn from one sample of a study of shared clonotypes between healthy human individuals. This table comes from immunoSEQ multiplex PCR, and its TCRdb copy is limited to in-frame clones, with some not included. The profile shows 100,000 to 120,000 clones, 55% to 80% of them singletons. Sequenced: memory CD8+ T cells sorted from blood. Receptors originate from a woman in her twenties or thirties in good health. The CDR3 runs from the conserved cysteine through the conserved F or W. A row's size may be missing; if present it is once, few, many or a size class.

len,v_gene,j_gene,abundance,CDR3aa
16,TRBV7-3,TRBJ1-1,.,CASSLGTPGMNTEAFF
11,TRBV30,TRBJ1-1,.,CAWSWRAEAFF
14,TRBV6-6,TRBJ1-2,few,CASSQLDGGHGYTF
15,TRBV29-1,TRBJ2-6,.,CSVVDGTSGANVLTF
17,TRBV10-3,TRBJ2-3,.,CAISGTGGAWFPNTQYF
14,TRBV4-1,TRBJ1-4,.,CASRRSGGLEKLFF
14,TRBV5-1,TRBJ2-2,.,CASSVLAGAGELFF
15,TRBV19,TRBJ2-3,.,CASSATGLVTDTQYF
16,TRBV5-6,TRBJ2-7,.,CASSFSSEGSSYEQYF
14,TRBV15,TRBJ2-7,.,CATSGRKEAYEQYF
14,TRBV9,TRBJ1-5,.,CASSTRDSYQPQHF
13,TRBV9,TRBJ2-2,.,CASSPQGNGELFF
12,TRBV21-1,TRBJ1-2,many,CARAHGVRGYTF
11,TRBV5-1,TRBJ2-7,once,CASSALGEQYF
17,TRBV11-2,TRBJ2-2,.,CASSLGLAEINTGELFF
15,TRBV5-4,TRBJ1-1,.,CATRESRVFETEAFF
13,TRBV7-9,TRBJ2-7,.,CASSLGIAYEQYF
14,TRBV2,TRBJ2-1,.,CASKVAGIGNEQFF
16,TRBV7-9,TRBJ2-2,.,CASSLAGTPLSGELFF
17,TRBV28,TRBJ2-1,.,CASSLLPLADPYNEQFF
12,TRBV29-1,TRBJ2-3,.,CSVGLAGDTQYF
15,TRBV7-8,TRBJ2-7,.,CASRFRTGARDEQYF
16,TRBV23-1,TRBJ2-7,.,CASSWGDTESSYEQYF
18,TRBV7-6,TRBJ2-2,.,CASSLARGGLAGAGELFF
14,TRBV29-1,TRBJ2-3,.,CSVNSGRYMGTQYF
14,TRBV5-4,TRBJ1-1,.,CASSLGQYVTEAFF
14,TRBV5-4,TRBJ2-7,.,CASSSGTSGYEQYF
16,TRBV6-5,TRBJ2-1,.,CASSYSPGGNYNEQFF
17,TRBV4-1,TRBJ2-7,.,CASSQDLETGYSHEQYF
15,TRBV11-2,TRBJ1-2,.,CASSFSRGASYGYTF
15,TRBV7-2,TRBJ1-5,.,CASSPDRALNQPQHF
14,TRBV7-8,TRBJ1-5,.,CASSRGQSLLPQHF
17,TRBV19,TRBJ2-5,.,CASSRGRWGPKWETQYF
13,TRBV6-5,TRBJ2-7,.,CASKGAALYEQYF
14,TRBV7-2,TRBJ1-2,.,CASSHQRDSYGYTF
15,TRBV5-4,TRBJ1-2,few,CASSWEGGDNYGYTF
16,TRBV27,TRBJ2-7,.,CASSLYLPDHSYEQYF
13,TRBV27,TRBJ2-1,.,CASSSQNGYEQFF
15,TRBV28,TRBJ1-5,.,CASSLTGGSNQPQHF
15,TRBV6-6,TRBJ2-7,.,CASSYSRPGSNEQYF
15,TRBV30,TRBJ2-4,.,CAWSLGQGGPNIQYF
13,TRBV6-5,TRBJ1-2,.,CASSSRQGSGYTF
15,TRBV5-4,TRBJ2-3,few,CASSQGAGEVDTQYF
17,TRBV28,TRBJ1-1,.,CASSQDMVVPMNTEAFF
16,TRBV4-2,TRBJ2-3,.,CASSQGTESLTDTQYF
12,TRBV5-1,.,.,CASRDGSYEQYF
17,TRBV28,TRBJ2-1,.,CASSTWTSGTSYNEQFF
17,TRBV7-8,TRBJ1-1,few,CASSLGQRGAMNTEAFF
13,TRBV6-6,TRBJ1-5,.,CASRNGYNQPQHF
14,TRBV10-3,TRBJ1-1,few,CAISESGAADGAFF
13,TRBV5-8,TRBJ2-7,.,CASSFGLSVVQYF
14,TRBV19,TRBJ1-1,.,CASRHRSTGEGAFF
12,TRBV27,TRBJ2-3,.,CASSTSDDTQYF
18,TRBV25-1,TRBJ2-1,.,CASSEGGRDQSGYNEQFF
15,TRBV7-1,TRBJ2-2,.,CASSLLSGNTGELFF
17,TRBV28,TRBJ1-5,.,CASSSDLGGLSNQPQHF
11,TRBV28,TRBJ2-4,.,CASSPGALQYF
15,TRBV2,TRBJ1-2,many,CASRSGQGANNGYTF